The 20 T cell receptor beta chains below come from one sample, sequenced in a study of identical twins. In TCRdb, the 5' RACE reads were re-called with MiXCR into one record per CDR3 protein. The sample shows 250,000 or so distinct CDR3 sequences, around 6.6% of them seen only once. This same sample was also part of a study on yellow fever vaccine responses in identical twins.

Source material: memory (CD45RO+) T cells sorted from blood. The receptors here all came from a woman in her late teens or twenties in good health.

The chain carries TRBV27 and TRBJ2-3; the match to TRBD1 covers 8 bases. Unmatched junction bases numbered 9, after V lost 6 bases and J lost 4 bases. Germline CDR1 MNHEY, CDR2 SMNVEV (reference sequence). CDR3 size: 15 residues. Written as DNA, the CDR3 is TGTGCCAGCAGCCCAGGGGGCGCTAATGCAGATACGCAGTATTTT. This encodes CASSPGGANADTQYF.

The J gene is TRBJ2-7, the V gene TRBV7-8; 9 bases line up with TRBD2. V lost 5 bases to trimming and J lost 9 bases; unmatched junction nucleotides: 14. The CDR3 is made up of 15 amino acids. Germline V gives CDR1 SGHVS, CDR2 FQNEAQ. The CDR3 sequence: CASSLSSVAGAAQYF. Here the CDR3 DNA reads TGTGCCAGCAGCCTCAGTTCGGTAGCGGGAGCCGCGCAGTACTTC.

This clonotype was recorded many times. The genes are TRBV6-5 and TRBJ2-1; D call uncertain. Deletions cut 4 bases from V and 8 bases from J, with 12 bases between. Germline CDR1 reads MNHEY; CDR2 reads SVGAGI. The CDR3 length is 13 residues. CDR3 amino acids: CASSLGYVDEQFF. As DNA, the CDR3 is TGTGCCAGCAGTTTGGGGTACGTCGATGAGCAGTTCTTC.

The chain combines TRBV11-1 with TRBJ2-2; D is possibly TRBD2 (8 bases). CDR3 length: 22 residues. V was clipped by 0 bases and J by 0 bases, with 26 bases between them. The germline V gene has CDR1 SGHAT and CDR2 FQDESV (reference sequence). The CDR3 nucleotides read TGTGCCAGCAGCTTAGCAGAAAACAGGGGTTGGACTAGCAATTCGAACACCGGGGAGCTGTTTTTT. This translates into CASSLAENRGWTSNSNTGELFF.

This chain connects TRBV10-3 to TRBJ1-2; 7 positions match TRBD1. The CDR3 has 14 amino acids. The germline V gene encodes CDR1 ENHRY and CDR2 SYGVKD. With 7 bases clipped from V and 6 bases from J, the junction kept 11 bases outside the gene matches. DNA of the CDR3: TGTGCCATCACCCCGGGACAGAGGGCCCATGGCTACACCTTC. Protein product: CAITPGQRAHGYTF.

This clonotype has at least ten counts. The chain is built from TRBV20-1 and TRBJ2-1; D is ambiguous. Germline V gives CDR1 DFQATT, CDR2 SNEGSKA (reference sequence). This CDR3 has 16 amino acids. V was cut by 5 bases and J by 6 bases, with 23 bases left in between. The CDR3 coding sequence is TGCAGTGCTCTAAGGTCCTTCATGTTTGATTCCAATGAGCAGTTCTTC. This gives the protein CSALRSFMFDSNEQFF.

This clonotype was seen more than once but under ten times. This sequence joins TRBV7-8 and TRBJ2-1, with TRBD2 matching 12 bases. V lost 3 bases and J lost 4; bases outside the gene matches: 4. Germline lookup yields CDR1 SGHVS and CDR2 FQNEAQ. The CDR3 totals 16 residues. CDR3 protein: CASSFGGTSGYNEQFF. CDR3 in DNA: TGTGCCAGCAGCTTCGGCGGGACTAGCGGGTACAATGAGCAGTTCTTC. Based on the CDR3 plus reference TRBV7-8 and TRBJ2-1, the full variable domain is GAGVSQSPRYKVAKRGQDVALRCDPISGHVSLFWYQQALGQGPEFLTYFQNEAQLDKSGLPSDRFFAERPEGSVSTLKIQRTQQEDSAVYLCASSFGGTSGYNEQFFGPGTRLTVL.

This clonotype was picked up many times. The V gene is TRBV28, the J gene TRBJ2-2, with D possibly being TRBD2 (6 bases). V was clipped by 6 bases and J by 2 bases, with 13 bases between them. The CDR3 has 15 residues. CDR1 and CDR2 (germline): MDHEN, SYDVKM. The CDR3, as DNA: TGTGCCAGCAGACGGGGGAGGACTAACACCGGGGAGCTGTTTTTT. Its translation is CASRRGRTNTGELFF.

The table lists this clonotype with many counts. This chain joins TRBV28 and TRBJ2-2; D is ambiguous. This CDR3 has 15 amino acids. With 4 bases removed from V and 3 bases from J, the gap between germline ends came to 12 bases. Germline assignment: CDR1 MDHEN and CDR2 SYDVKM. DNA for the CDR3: TGTGCCAGCAGTTCCCCCAAACACGACACCGGGGAGCTGTTTTTT. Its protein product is CASSSPKHDTGELFF.

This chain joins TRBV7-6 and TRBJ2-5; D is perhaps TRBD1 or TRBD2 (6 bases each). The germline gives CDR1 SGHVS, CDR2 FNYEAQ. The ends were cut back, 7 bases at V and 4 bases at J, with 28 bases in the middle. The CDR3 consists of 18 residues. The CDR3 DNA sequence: TGTGCCAGCACCCGGACAGTGCTTGAATCGCTGGGAGGAGAGACCCAGTACTTC. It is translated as CASTRTVLESLGGETQYF.

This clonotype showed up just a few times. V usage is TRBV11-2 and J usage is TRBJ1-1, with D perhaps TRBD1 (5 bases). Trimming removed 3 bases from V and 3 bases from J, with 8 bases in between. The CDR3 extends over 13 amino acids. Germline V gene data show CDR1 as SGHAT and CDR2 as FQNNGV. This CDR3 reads CASSLVGHTEAFF. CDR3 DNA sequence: TGTGCCAGCAGCTTGGTGGGGCACACTGAAGCTTTCTTT.

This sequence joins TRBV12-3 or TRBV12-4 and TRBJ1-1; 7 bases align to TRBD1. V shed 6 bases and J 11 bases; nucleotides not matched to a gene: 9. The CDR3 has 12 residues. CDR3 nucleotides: TGTGCCAGCAGCCCACTCCAGGGGGTGGCTTTCTTT. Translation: CASSPLQGVAFF.

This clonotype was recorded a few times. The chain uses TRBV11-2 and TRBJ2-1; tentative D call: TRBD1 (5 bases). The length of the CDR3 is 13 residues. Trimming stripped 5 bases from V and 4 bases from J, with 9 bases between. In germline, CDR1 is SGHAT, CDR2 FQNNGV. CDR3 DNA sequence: TGTGCCAGCAGCAGATCAGGGTACAATGAGCAGTTCTTC. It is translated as CASSRSGYNEQFF.

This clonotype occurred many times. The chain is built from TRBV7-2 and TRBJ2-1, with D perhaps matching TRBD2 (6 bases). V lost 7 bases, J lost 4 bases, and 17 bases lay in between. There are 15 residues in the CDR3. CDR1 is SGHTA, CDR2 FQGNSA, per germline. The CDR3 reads CASTRDSGPYNEQFF. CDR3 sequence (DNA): TGTGCCAGCACCCGAGATAGCGGACCTTACAATGAGCAGTTCTTC.

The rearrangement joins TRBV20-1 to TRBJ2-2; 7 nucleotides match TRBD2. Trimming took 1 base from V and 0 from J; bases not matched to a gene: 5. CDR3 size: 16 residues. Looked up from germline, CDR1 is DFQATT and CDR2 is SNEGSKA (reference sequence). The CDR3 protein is CSARVSGLANTGELFF. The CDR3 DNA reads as TGCAGTGCTAGAGTATCCGGACTAGCGAACACCGGGGAGCTGTTTTTT.

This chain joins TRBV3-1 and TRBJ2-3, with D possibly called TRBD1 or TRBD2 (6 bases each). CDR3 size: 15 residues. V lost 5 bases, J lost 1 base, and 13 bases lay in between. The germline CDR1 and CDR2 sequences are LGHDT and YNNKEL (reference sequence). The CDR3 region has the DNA TGTGCCAGCAGCAAGGGGGGTCCCCGCACAGATACGCAGTATTTT. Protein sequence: CASSKGGPRTDTQYF.

The CDR3 is CASSLAAPNEQFF. The DNA of the CDR3 is TGTGCCAGCAGCTTAGCCGCCCCCAATGAGCAGTTCTTC. The chain couples TRBV7-2 to TRBJ2-1; no reliable D call. Germline values: CDR1 SGHTA, CDR2 FQGNSA. V was clipped by 0 bases and J by 6 bases, with 6 bases between them. The CDR3 covers 13 residues.

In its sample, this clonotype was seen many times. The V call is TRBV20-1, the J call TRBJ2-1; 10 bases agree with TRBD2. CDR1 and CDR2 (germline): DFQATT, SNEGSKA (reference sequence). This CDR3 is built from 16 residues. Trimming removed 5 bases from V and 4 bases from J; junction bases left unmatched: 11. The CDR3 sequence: CSAPRSGGGRYNEQFF. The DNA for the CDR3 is TGCAGTGCTCCCCGCAGCGGGGGGGGCCGGTACAATGAGCAGTTCTTC.

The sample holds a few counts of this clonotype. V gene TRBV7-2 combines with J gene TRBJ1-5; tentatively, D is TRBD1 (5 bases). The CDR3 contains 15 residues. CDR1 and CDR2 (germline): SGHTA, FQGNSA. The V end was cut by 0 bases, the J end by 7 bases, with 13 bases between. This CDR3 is CASSLASGYEQPQHF. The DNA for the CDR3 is TGTGCCAGCAGCTTAGCTTCAGGGTATGAACAGCCCCAGCATTTT.

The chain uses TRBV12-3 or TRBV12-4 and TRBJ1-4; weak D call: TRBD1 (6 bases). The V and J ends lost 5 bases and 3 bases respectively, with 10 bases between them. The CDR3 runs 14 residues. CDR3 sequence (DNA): TGTGCCAGCAGTCCCCGGACAGCTAATGAAAAACTGTTTTTT. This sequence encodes CASSPRTANEKLFF.